This T cell receptor beta chain is from a study of human T cells and chemical hapten exposure. Overall study: Women made up most patients, who had alopecia areata, totalis or universalis. The study, taken as a whole, reports: TCRs above 1 in 1000 frequency did not change with DPC sensitization. Clustering by CDR3 similarity yielded significantly more large clusters from expanded TCRs than controls.

This clonotype was detected ten times or more. Its specificity is unknown. CDR3 length equals 16 residues. V lost 5 bases to trimming and J lost 0 bases; unmatched junction nucleotides: 8. Time point: patch test 2, 6 weeks after DPC sensitization. The treatment denotes: therapeutic diphenylcyclopropenone sensitization with weekly scalp DPC. TCRdb passed the RACE reads through MiXCR, listing each CDR3 protein once. The sample lists roughly 30,000 distinct CDR3 sequences, roughly 10% occurring once. Specimen: whole blood, collected in connection with sensitization to the hapten diphenylcyclopropenone (DPC). The chain joins TRBV12-3 or TRBV12-4 to TRBJ2-3; 7 positions agree with TRBD2. The origin of this receptor is a young man with alopecia areata. Some clones in this sample may be carry-over from other donors' samples. The CDR3 sequence: CASSPLERGSTDTQYF. CDR3 DNA sequence: TGTGCCAGCAGTCCGCTTGAGCGGGGCAGCACAGATACGCAGTATTTT.